This record looks at one T cell receptor beta chain sequence and its context. In germline, CDR1 is LNHDA, CDR2 SQIVND (reference sequence). The CDR3 contains 13 residues. Trimming stripped 1 base from V and 1 base from J, with 4 bases between. The sample originates from a study of blood T cell repertoires in COVID-19. The wider study: Spain, Italy and the United States supplied samples that represented acute and convalescent COVID-19. PBMCs, B-cell-depleted T cells, or T cells provided the cDNA or gDNA that made up the material.

As originally analysed: The assay estimated nucleated cells by amplifying reference gene primers. The data were produced by immunoSEQ multiplex PCR, yet TCRdb's version contains in-frame clones alone and is incomplete. V and J calls and clone size are as listed in that table; D and trimming were resolved from the DNA. Among over 85,000 clones listed, nearly 90% were seen once. The clonotype originates from a man between 65 and 85 years old with acute or convalescent COVID-19. The sequenced material came from peripheral blood. The V and J genes are TRBV19 and TRBJ1-1; D remains ambiguous. The CDR3 is CASSIAKNTEAFF. CDR3 DNA sequence: TGTGCCAGTAGTATAGCAAAGAACACTGAAGCTTTCTTT. The full variable domain, completed using reference TRBV19 and TRBJ1-1, is DGGITQSPKYLFRKEGQNVTLSCEQNLNHDAMYWYRQDPGQGLRLIYYSQIVNDFQKGDIAEGYSVSREKKESFPLTVTSAQKNPTAFYLCASSIAKNTEAFFGQGTRLTVV.